This is a list of T cell receptor beta chains from one sample in a study of cytomegalovirus exposure and HLA in healthy donors. Some clones are missing from TCRdb's copy, which holds only in-frame ones; the method was immunoSEQ multiplex PCR. The profile shows roughly 40,000 clones, around 50% of them singletons. The specimen sequenced was PBMCs. Receptor source: a human donor in good health. Each CDR3 is given with its conserved first and last residue.

v_call	j_call	cdr3_aa
TRBV9	TRBJ2-5	CASSLTSGQVVETQYF
TRBV18	TRBJ1-5	CASSPGAGGAFNQPQHF
TRBV12-5	TRBJ2-3	CASGLKQTTSGKTDTQYF
TRBV5-6	TRBJ2-3	CASTVGDTQYF
TRBV28	TRBJ2-2	CATNPPSGELFF
TRBV4-3	TRBJ2-1	CASSPVGTGGGNEQFF
TRBV2	TRBJ1-2	CASSERVGYTF
TRBV6-5	TRBJ1-5	CASRPTGDGSQPQHF
TRBV7-9	TRBJ2-7	CASSLVTYEQYF
TRBV5-6	TRBJ2-2	CASRLAGATNTGELFF
TRBV7-3	TRBJ2-5	CASSFSEGETQYF
TRBV9	TRBJ1-3	CASSDPGKRNTIYF
TRBV10-3	TRBJ2-1	CAISEPGTGPYNEQFF
TRBV7-2	TRBJ1-1	CASSLVDRNTEAFF
TRBV6-4	TRBJ2-3	CASNYLAGGPWDTQYF
TRBV19	TRBJ1-4	CASRRQGVNEKLFF
TRBV5-6	TRBJ2-3	CASSFPTDTQYF
TRBV7-2	TRBJ1-1	CASSLEFGAPNTEAFF
TRBV13	TRBJ2-5	CASSLGPLAPLAGPQETQYF
TRBV29-1	TRBJ1-6	CSAQLRTGDSPLHF
TRBV4-2	TRBJ2-1	CASQPGWDEGYKQFF
TRBV4-2	TRBJ2-3	CASSQELAGHTDTQYF
TRBV10-3	TRBJ1-2	CAISEVLGDYGYTF
TRBV7-2	TRBJ1-5	CASSLGQANSNQPQHF
TRBV19	TRBJ1-4	CASTDGRYTTNEKLFF
TRBV19	TRBJ1-6	CASRRQGLYNSPLHF
TRBV9	TRBJ1-4	CASSVGLQGFREKLFF
TRBV14	TRBJ2-5	CASSHSSTQYF
TRBV6-4	TRBJ2-3	CASSGGGATDTQYF
TRBV5-4	TRBJ1-4	CASSLEGGPGEKLFF
TRBV7-2	TRBJ2-7	CASSSGRSGGAHEQYF
TRBV5-4	TRBJ2-4	CASSRISGSLAKNIQYF
TRBV19	TRBJ1-1	CASSNSRGRTEAFF
TRBV13	TRBJ2-3	CASTKGGGVLTDTQYF
TRBV5-8	TRBJ1-2	CASSLSPFPNYGYTF
TRBV14	TRBJ2-5	CASSLTGGQTQYF